This TCR beta chain was captured in a study of shared clonotypes between healthy human individuals. Study outcomes and limitations: The study found roughly 5% of naive CD4 clonotypes shared across a handful of donors. Naive subsets generally exceeded memory subsets in estimated richness.

With V trimmed by 3 bases and J by 0 bases, 2 bases remained unmatched. The CDR3 extends over 15 amino acids. The germline V gene encodes CDR1 KGHSH and CDR2 LQKENI. Method: immunoSEQ multiplex PCR; TCRdb's copy keeps in-frame clones and lacks some. This sample has some 1 million clones, with more than 60% found just once. Regarding this clone: Its cognate antigen is unknown.

Those who donated were healthy HIV-negative adults, with no recent acute infections or vaccinations reported. What was sequenced was memory CD4+ T cells sorted from blood. Subset indicated: CD45RA-negative fraction. This rearrangement joins TRBV18 to TRBJ1-3; TRBD1 matches 7 bases. The source is a young man in good health. CDR3 protein: CASSPAGGSGNTIYF. The CDR3 DNA reads as TGTGCCAGCTCACCGGCAGGGGGCTCTGGAAACACCATATATTTT.